This T cell receptor (beta chain) was sequenced during a study of blood T cell repertoires in COVID-19. For the study at large: Acute and convalescent COVID-19 specimens originated in the United States, Italy and Spain.

Some clones are missing from TCRdb's copy, which holds only in-frame ones; the method was immunoSEQ multiplex PCR. The sample lists roughly 430,000 clones, roughly 88% occurring once. CDR1 and CDR2 (germline): ENHRY, SYGVKD. V was trimmed by 5 bases and J by 3 bases, leaving 13 bases between them. The CDR3 extends over 14 amino acids. The material sequenced was PBMCs or T cells enriched from blood (not recorded which). V usage is TRBV10-3 and J usage is TRBJ1-1, with D hard to call. The clonotype comes from a woman between 35 and 50 years old with acute COVID-19. CDR3 sequence reads: CAISMGGADTEAFF. CDR3 DNA: TGTGCCATCAGTATGGGCGGAGCGGACACTGAAGCTTTCTTT.